These 5 T cell receptor beta chains were sequenced from one sample in a study of monozygotic twins with inflammatory bowel disease. TCRdb re-called the 5' RACE reads and catalogs CDR3 proteins one per entry, DNA excluded. The clone table shows about 210,000 distinct CDR3 sequences, with the ten largest holding about 8%. Sequencing used blood. The origin of the receptors is a human donor with ulcerative colitis or Crohn's disease, or a healthy co-twin of an affected twin (not recorded which).

The rearrangement links TRBV6-5 to TRBJ2-3; TCRdb's D call, TRBD2, is unchecked because there is no DNA. Germline V CDR1 and CDR2: MNHEY, SVGAGI. CDR3 length equals 17 residues. The chain's CDR3 is CASSYGFRGGGPDTQYF.

The rearrangement links TRBV6-5 to TRBJ1-2. Germline CDR1 is MNHEY and CDR2 is SVGAGI. The CDR3 is 14 residues long. CDR3 sequence reads: CASSYSRFFYGYTF.

The rearrangement links TRBV24-1 to TRBJ2-1; lacking DNA, the TRBD1 call made by TCRdb goes unchecked. The CDR3 loop spans 16 amino acids. Germline V gene lookup returns CDR1 KGHDR and CDR2 SFDVKD. The CDR3: CATSDQGQGTPNEQFF.

The rearrangement joins TRBV29-1 to TRBJ1-5; TCRdb's D call, TRBD1, is unchecked because there is no DNA. The CDR3 runs 16 residues. Germline CDR1 and CDR2: SQVTM and ANQGSEA. The CDR3 is CSVSQGSPYSNQPQHF.

The chain has TRBV19 and TRBJ1-5; TCRdb's D call of TRBD1 is untestable without DNA. CDR3 length: 14 amino acids. CDR1 and CDR2 (germline): LNHDA, SQIVND (reference sequence). This chain's CDR3 is CASSPGPGSQPQHF.